The 30 T cell receptor beta chains below all came from one sample that was sequenced in a study of T cell clonotyping in hematopoietic cell transplantation. Clones were sequenced by immunoSEQ multiplex PCR, and TCRdb holds only the in-frame ones, with some missing. The sample yields fewer than 70,000 clones, approximately 94% seen once. The sample was peripheral blood mononuclear cells. Source of these receptors: a man aged 50 to 59 in good health. Some clones in this sample may be carry-over from other donors' samples.

The chain has TRBV28 and TRBJ2-3; 9 nucleotides agree with TRBD2. The junction had 5 bases not matched to a gene; V was cut back by 4 bases and J by 3 bases. The V gene's germline CDR1 is MDHEN and CDR2 SYDVKM. The CDR3 length is 15 residues. The CDR3, as DNA: TGTGCCAGCAGTTCGCTAGCGGGAATAACAGATACGCAGTATTTT. It encodes CASSSLAGITDTQYF.

V is TRBV28 and J is TRBJ2-1; 8 positions match TRBD2. Germline V gene sequence: CDR1 MDHEN, CDR2 SYDVKM. The CDR3 runs 16 residues. Trimming cost V 4 bases and J 1 base; bases outside gene matches: 6. CDR3 bases: TGTGCCAGCAGTTCCGCCCTAGCGGGTTCCTACAATGAGCAGTTCTTC. Protein: CASSSALAGSYNEQFF.

The genes are TRBV27 and TRBJ2-7; D gene ambiguous. This CDR3 region has 13 residues. CDR1 and CDR2 from the germline V gene are MNHEY and SMNVEV (reference sequence). V was shortened by 2 bases and J by 3 bases, with 8 bases between the two germline ends. CDR3 sequence (DNA): TGTGCCAGCAGTTTAGCCCCCGGCTACGAGCAGTACTTC. It codes for CASSLAPGYEQYF.

The chain links TRBV19 to TRBJ1-1; 7 nucleotides agree with TRBD1. The CDR3 is made up of 14 amino acids. Germline V gene sequence: CDR1 LNHDA, CDR2 SQIVND (reference sequence). J was trimmed by 7 bases and V by 6 bases; bases with no gene match: 11. CDR3 loop: CASRYEGALVEAFF. DNA for the CDR3: TGTGCCAGTAGGTATGAGGGGGCGCTCGTTGAAGCTTTCTTT. The full variable domain, completed using reference TRBV19 and TRBJ1-1, is DGGITQSPKYLFRKEGQNVTLSCEQNLNHDAMYWYRQDPGQGLRLIYYSQIVNDFQKGDIAEGYSVSREKKESFPLTVTSAQKNPTAFYLCASRYEGALVEAFFGQGTRLTVV.

The rearrangement joins TRBV10-3 to TRBJ1-2; 11 nucleotides align to TRBD1. CDR3 length: 14 residues. Germline loops: CDR1 ENHRY, CDR2 SYGVKD. Trimming at V came to 7 bases and at J to 6 bases, leaving 7 bases not matched to a gene. DNA of the CDR3: TGTGCCATCAATACCGGGACAGGGGGGAATGGCTACACCTTC. It codes for CAINTGTGGNGYTF.

The chain joins TRBV5-1 to TRBJ2-7, with D possibly matching TRBD2 (5 bases). Germline V gene data show CDR1 as SGHRS and CDR2 as YFSETQ. The CDR3 extends over 13 amino acids. The V end lost 0 bases, the J end lost 6 bases, and 10 bases lay between the germline ends. The CDR3 here is CASSLGGGSEQYF. CDR3 nucleotides: TGCGCCAGCAGCTTGGGAGGCGGGTCCGAGCAGTACTTC.

V gene TRBV6-1 combines with J gene TRBJ1-6; D unclear. The length of the CDR3 is 16 residues. V lost 1 base, J lost 0 bases, and 7 bases lay in between. Germline CDR1 and CDR2: MNHNS and SASEGT. The CDR3 sequence: CASSEGRSSYNSPLHF. CDR3 bases: TGTGCCAGCAGTGAAGGTAGAAGCTCCTATAATTCACCCCTCCACTTT.

This chain uses TRBV6-5 with TRBJ1-4; D possibly corresponds to TRBD1 (5 bases). Germline V gives CDR1 MNHEY, CDR2 SVGAGI. The CDR3 is 16 residues long. V lost 0 bases to trimming and J lost 8 bases, with 16 bases between them. CDR3 nucleotide sequence: TGTGCCAGCAGTTACTCAATTACGCAGGGCCAAGAAAAACTGTTTTTT. It specifies CASSYSITQGQEKLFF.

The rearrangement joins TRBV29-1 to TRBJ1-2; TRBD1 agrees at 7 bases. The CDR3 is 17 residues long. CDR1 and CDR2 (germline): SQVTM, ANQGSEA. J was trimmed by 0 bases and V by 0 bases; bases with no gene match: 10. CDR3 protein: CSVEELGQMITNYGYTF. The CDR3 DNA reads TGCAGCGTTGAAGAGCTGGGACAGATGATTACTAACTATGGCTACACCTTC. The complete variable domain, with remaining parts taken from reference TRBV29-1 and TRBJ1-2, reads SAVISQKPSRDICQRGTSLTIQCQVDSQVTMMFWYRQQPGQSLTLIATANQGSEATYESGFVIDKFPISRPNLTFSTLTVSNMSPEDSSIYLCSVEELGQMITNYGYTFGSGTRLTVV.

This clone is a singleton in its sample. The J gene is TRBJ2-7, the V gene TRBV2, with a tentative D call TRBD1 (5 bases). This CDR3 comprises 14 residues. V lost 2 bases, J lost 6 bases, and 14 bases lay in between. From germline, CDR1 is SNHLY and CDR2 FYNNEI. CDR3 bases: TGTGCCAGCAGTGAACCAGGGAACTTTTTCGAGCAGTACTTC. It is translated as CASSEPGNFFEQYF. The variable domain in full, completed from reference TRBV2 and TRBJ2-7, reads EPEVTQTPSHQVTQMGQEVILRCVPISNHLYFYWYRQILGQKVEFLVSFYNNEISEKSEIFDDQFSVERPDGSNFTLKIRSTKLEDSAMYFCASSEPGNFFEQYFGPGTRLTVT.

V is TRBV28 and J is TRBJ2-5, with D perhaps matching TRBD2 (7 bases). The CDR3 sequence is 13 residues long. The ends were cut back, 8 bases at V and 2 bases at J, with 12 bases in the middle. Germline values: CDR1 MDHEN, CDR2 SYDVKM. CDR3 region: CASDRGGQETQYF. The CDR3 DNA reads TGTGCCAGCGATAGGGGGGGACAAGAGACCCAGTACTTC.

The DNA of the CDR3 is TGCGCCAGCAGCTTACAGGGAACCGGGGAGCTGTTTTTT. It yields the protein CASSLQGTGELFF. V usage is TRBV5-1 and J usage is TRBJ2-2; D is perhaps TRBD1 (6 bases). Germline loops: CDR1 SGHRS, CDR2 YFSETQ. The V end lost 2 bases, the J end lost 5 bases, and 7 bases lay between the germline ends. CDR3 length: 13 residues.

V is TRBV7-9 and J is TRBJ2-5; 7 bases map to TRBD1. The CDR3 extends over 16 amino acids. V dropped 0 bases and J dropped 0; count of bases not matched to a gene: 4. CDR1 SEHNR and CDR2 FQNEAQ come from the germline V gene (reference sequence). CDR3 protein: CASSLARGSYQETQYF. The CDR3 bases are TGTGCCAGCAGCTTAGCCAGGGGGTCCTACCAAGAGACCCAGTACTTC.

V usage is TRBV28 and J usage is TRBJ2-1, with TRBD2 identical over 7 bases. This CDR3 region has 12 residues. The germline V gene encodes CDR1 MDHEN and CDR2 SYDVKM. With V trimmed by 7 bases and J by 10 bases, 7 bases remained unmatched. This CDR3 is CASTSGGWEQFF. The CDR3 coding sequence is TGTGCCAGCACCTCGGGGGGATGGGAGCAGTTCTTC.

The count of this clone is one. V gene TRBV19 combines with J gene TRBJ1-1, with a weak D call TRBD1 (6 bases). This CDR3 spans 14 amino acids. The V gene lost 3 bases and the J gene lost 9 bases, with 17 bases spanning the gap. CDR1 and CDR2 from the germline V gene are LNHDA and SQIVND (reference sequence). CDR3 loop: CASSILRQEHKAFF. CDR3 nucleotide sequence: TGTGCCAGTAGTATCCTGCGACAGGAGCATAAAGCTTTCTTT.

This clone was picked up a small number of times. The J gene is TRBJ1-5, the V gene TRBV25-1; 7 bases line up with TRBD1. The junction had 7 bases not matched to a gene; V was cut back by 4 bases and J by 4 bases. In germline, CDR1 is MGHDK, CDR2 SYGVNS. The CDR3 runs 15 residues. CDR3 region: CASSATGAPNQPQHF. DNA of the CDR3: TGTGCCAGCAGTGCTACAGGGGCGCCTAATCAGCCCCAGCATTTT.

The rearrangement uses TRBV29-1 and TRBJ2-7; 8 bases are a match to TRBD1. Per germline, CDR1 SQVTM and CDR2 ANQGSEA. The CDR3 extends over 12 amino acids. With 5 bases clipped from V and 7 bases from J, the junction kept 7 bases outside the gene matches. The CDR3 here is CSVPDRGGEQYF. The CDR3, as DNA: TGCAGCGTTCCTGACAGGGGCGGTGAGCAGTACTTC.

The V call is TRBV5-4, the J call TRBJ1-2, with D possibly matching TRBD1 (5 bases). Trimming shortened V by 0 bases and J by 8 bases, and 11 bases separated the two germline ends. Per the germline V gene, CDR1 is SGHNT and CDR2 is YYREEE (reference sequence). This CDR3 has 13 residues. CDR3 protein: CASSLGGVDGYTF. CDR3 DNA: TGTGCCAGCAGCTTGGGGGGGGTAGACGGCTACACCTTC.

The rearrangement links TRBV5-1 to TRBJ2-7, with TRBD2 identical over 12 bases. Germline V gene sequence: CDR1 SGHRS, CDR2 YFSETQ. This CDR3 is 19 amino acids long. V was clipped by 6 bases and J by 7 bases; unmatched bases: 23. CDR3 region: CASIGPGTTGTSGQGEQYF. Written as DNA, the CDR3 is TGCGCCAGCATCGGGCCTGGGACGACGGGGACTAGCGGGCAGGGTGAGCAGTACTTC.

The chain is built from TRBV7-9 and TRBJ1-4; the D is unclear. The CDR3 is 16 amino acids. Germline CDR1 SEHNR, CDR2 FQNEAQ (reference sequence). The germline V and J ends were trimmed by 5 bases and 2 bases, with 15 bases remaining between them. CDR3 in amino acids: CASSRTLTDTNEKLFF. CDR3 DNA sequence: TGTGCCAGCAGCCGGACTCTTACCGACACTAATGAAAAACTGTTTTTT.

The V gene is TRBV2, the J gene TRBJ2-7; D remains ambiguous. This CDR3 has 12 residues. With 6 bases removed from V and 3 bases from J, the gap between germline ends came to 9 bases. Germline CDR1 is SNHLY and CDR2 is FYNNEI. This CDR3 is CASSTESYEQYF. The CDR3, as DNA: TGTGCCAGCAGCACAGAGAGCTACGAGCAGTACTTC.

V is TRBV29-1 and J is TRBJ2-5; 8 nucleotides match TRBD1. Germline values: CDR1 SQVTM, CDR2 ANQGSEA. The ends lost 6 bases at V and 7 bases at J; junction bases unmatched: 10. There are 13 residues in the CDR3. Here the CDR3 reads CSVDDRGFGTQYF. CDR3 coding DNA: TGCAGCGTAGACGACAGGGGATTTGGGACCCAGTACTTC.

The table lists this clone with a few counts. The chain links TRBV6-5 to TRBJ1-6, with a weak D call TRBD1 (6 bases). CDR1 MNHEY and CDR2 SVGAGI come from the germline V gene. This CDR3 region has 15 residues. Deletions cut 1 base from V and 5 bases from J, with 9 bases between. The CDR3 sequence is CASSYWTDNNSPLHF. The CDR3 coding sequence is TGTGCCAGCAGTTACTGGACAGATAATAATTCACCCCTCCACTTT.

This sequence joins TRBV7-3 and TRBJ1-1; maybe TRBD1 (5 bases). The CDR3 sequence is 13 residues long. Trimming took off 5 bases at V and 1 base at J, with 8 bases between the two ends. Germline assignment: CDR1 SGHTA and CDR2 FQGTGA. The CDR3 sequence: CASSRDRNTEAFF. For the CDR3, the DNA is TGTGCCAGCAGCCGGGACCGGAACACTGAAGCTTTCTTT. The full variable domain, completed using reference TRBV7-3 and TRBJ1-1, is GAGVSQTPSNKVTEKGKYVELRCDPISGHTALYWYRQSLGQGPEFLIYFQGTGAADDSGLPNDRFFAVRPEGSVSTLKIQRTERGDSAVYLCASSRDRNTEAFFGQGTRLTVV.

The chain links TRBV9 to TRBJ2-3; 11 bases are a match to TRBD2. The germline gives CDR1 SGDLS, CDR2 YYNGEE. Losses at the gene ends were 2 bases for V and 5 bases for J; bases not matched to a gene: 4. The CDR3 consists of 15 residues. The DNA for the CDR3 is TGTGCCAGCAGCGTGCTAGCGGGGGGTGGAGATACGCAGTATTTT. It is translated as CASSVLAGGGDTQYF.

The V gene is TRBV5-4, the J gene TRBJ1-3; D call uncertain. From germline, CDR1 is SGHNT and CDR2 YYREEE (reference sequence). The CDR3 is 15 amino acids. V lost 0 bases, J lost 0 bases, and 7 bases lay in between. The CDR3 protein is CASSLERSSGNTIYF. DNA for the CDR3: TGTGCCAGCAGCTTGGAACGGAGCTCTGGAAACACCATATATTTT.

The chain has TRBV5-1 and TRBJ1-2; TRBD1 is a possible D gene (5 bases). Germline assignment: CDR1 SGHRS and CDR2 YFSETQ. The CDR3 runs to 14 residues. V was clipped by 2 bases and J by 7 bases, with 15 bases between them. The DNA for the CDR3 is TGCGCCAGCAGCTTCCAAGGGGTTTTGGGTGGCTACACCTTC. This gives the protein CASSFQGVLGGYTF.

J is TRBJ2-3 and V is TRBV7-3; D uncertain. Germline assignment: CDR1 SGHTA and CDR2 FQGTGA. Between the trimmed V and J ends, which lost 0 bases and 4 bases, there was a span of 8 bases. CDR3 length equals 14 residues. Here the CDR3 reads CASSLTVLSDTQYF. Written as DNA, the CDR3 is TGTGCCAGCAGCTTAACGGTATTGTCAGATACGCAGTATTTT. The whole variable domain, filled in from reference TRBV7-3 and TRBJ2-3, reads GAGVSQTPSNKVTEKGKYVELRCDPISGHTALYWYRQSLGQGPEFLIYFQGTGAADDSGLPNDRFFAVRPEGSVSTLKIQRTERGDSAVYLCASSLTVLSDTQYFGPGTRLTVL.

This chain connects TRBV4-3 to TRBJ1-1, with TRBD1 matching 9 bases. This CDR3 has 17 residues. Germline CDR1 and CDR2: LGHNA and YSLEER. With V trimmed by 0 bases and J by 1 base, 6 bases remained unmatched. The CDR3 nucleotides read TGCGCCAGCAGCCAAGATGGGACAGGGCCTTCGAACACTGAAGCTTTCTTT. It encodes CASSQDGTGPSNTEAFF.

The V gene is TRBV28, the J gene TRBJ1-1; TRBD1 agrees at 7 bases. CDR3 length: 12 residues. J lost 8 bases, V lost 6 bases, and 6 bases had no gene match. Looked up from germline, CDR1 is MDHEN and CDR2 is SYDVKM. The CDR3 DNA follows: TGTGCCAGCAGCCTACCGGGACAGGAAGCTTTCTTT. This gives the protein CASSLPGQEAFF. The full variable domain, its missing parts supplied by reference TRBV28 and TRBJ1-1, is DVKVTQSSRYLVKRTGEKVFLECVQDMDHENMFWYRQDPGLGLRLIYFSYDVKMKEKGDIPEGYSVSREKKERFSLILESASTNQTSMYLCASSLPGQEAFFGQGTRLTVV.